This T cell receptor beta chain stems from a study of breast tumors, draining lymph nodes, adjacent tissues. TCRdb processed the multiplex PCR reads anew with MiXCR; each CDR3 protein has one entry. The data hold over 12,000 distinct CDR3 sequences, with around 47% observed a single time. The CDR3 loop spans 15 amino acids. Germline CDR1 is MRHNA and CDR2 is SNTAGT. V was pared by 0 bases and J by 3 bases, with 10 bases between. Comments on this clonotype: What it binds is unknown.

General study points: Tumors had less TCR diversity than lymph nodes, more than nontumor tissue.

The sequenced sample was tumor-adjacent breast tissue. This TCR was recovered from a female donor with breast cancer. Some clones in this sample may be carry-over from other donors' samples. V is TRBV6-4 and J is TRBJ2-3, with D possibly TRBD1 on 6 matching bases. Written as DNA, the CDR3 is TGTGCCAGCAGTGACTCTGGGCAGGGGACAGATACGCAGTATTTT. The encoded protein is CASSDSGQGTDTQYF.